Listed here are 7 T cell receptor beta chains from one sample, sequenced in a study of healthy donors' naive CD4 and CD8 T cells. A linear amplification protocol produced the TCR libraries from 500 ng of total RNA. TCRdb re-called the reads through MiXCR, storing one row per CDR3 protein. The table has about 180,000 distinct CDR3 sequences, around three quarters seen once. The sample was naive CD4+ and CD8+ T cells sorted from blood, pooled from several donors. These receptors were obtained from a pool of human donors in good health; the sample pools cells from several healthy donors.

The V and J genes are TRBV2 and TRBJ2-3, with unresolved D. Germline CDR1 reads SNHLY; CDR2 reads FYNNEI. Trimming removed 7 bases at V and 4 bases at J, with 0 bases between. This CDR3 comprises 9 residues. CDR3 DNA sequence: TGTGCCAGCACAGATACGCAGTATTTT. Its translation: CASTDTQYF.

The gene calls are TRBV29-1 and TRBJ2-5; D may correspond to TRBD1 or TRBD2 (5 bases each). Trimming took off 7 bases at V and 4 bases at J, with 16 bases between the two ends. Looked up from germline, CDR1 is SQVTM and CDR2 is ANQGSEA. This CDR3 is built from 13 residues. CDR3: CSGLGVSRETQYF. As DNA, the CDR3 is TGCAGCGGGCTGGGGGTTTCGCGAGAGACCCAGTACTTC.

The V gene is TRBV29-1, the J gene TRBJ2-7; no definite D call. The CDR3 consists of 12 residues. V lost 1 base to trimming and J lost 4 bases, with 8 bases between them. Germline CDR1 SQVTM, CDR2 ANQGSEA. CDR3 coding DNA: TGCAGCGTTGAAGGGAGAATGTACGAGCAGTACTTC. Translating gives CSVEGRMYEQYF.

The rearrangement uses TRBV6-6 and TRBJ1-3; no definite D call. The CDR3 contains 13 residues. The V end lost 6 bases, the J end lost 5 bases, and 11 bases lay between the germline ends. Looked up from germline, CDR1 is MNHNY and CDR2 is SVGAGI (reference sequence). CDR3 residues: CASSLLVRNTIYF. The CDR3 coding sequence is TGTGCCAGCAGCCTCCTAGTAAGAAACACCATATATTTT.

This sequence joins TRBV19 and TRBJ1-5; tentative D call: TRBD1 (6 bases). Trimming removed 5 bases at V and 4 bases at J, with 9 bases between. This CDR3 contains 13 residues. CDR1 and CDR2 (germline): LNHDA, SQIVND (reference sequence). For the CDR3, the DNA is TGTGCCAGTAGTGCCGGACAGAATCAGCCCCAGCATTTT. Translated: CASSAGQNQPQHF.

The V call is TRBV20-1, the J call TRBJ1-5; unclear D gene. This CDR3 region has 16 residues. Per germline, CDR1 DFQATT and CDR2 SNEGSKA (reference sequence). Trimming removed 3 bases from V and 1 base from J, with 16 bases in between. CDR3: CSASPPVALSNQPQHF. In DNA, the CDR3 is TGCAGTGCTAGTCCCCCGGTTGCGTTAAGCAATCAGCCCCAGCATTTT.

This clonotype occurred a few times. The rearrangement uses TRBV29-1 and TRBJ1-2, with 8 bases identical to TRBD1. Germline CDR1 and CDR2: SQVTM and ANQGSEA. The CDR3 extends over 15 amino acids. After removal of 3 bases from V and 0 bases from J, the junction contained 6 bases not matched to a gene. In nucleotides, the CDR3 is TGCAGCGTTGATTGGACAGGGCCTACTAACTATGGCTACACCTTC. Encoded protein: CSVDWTGPTNYGYTF.